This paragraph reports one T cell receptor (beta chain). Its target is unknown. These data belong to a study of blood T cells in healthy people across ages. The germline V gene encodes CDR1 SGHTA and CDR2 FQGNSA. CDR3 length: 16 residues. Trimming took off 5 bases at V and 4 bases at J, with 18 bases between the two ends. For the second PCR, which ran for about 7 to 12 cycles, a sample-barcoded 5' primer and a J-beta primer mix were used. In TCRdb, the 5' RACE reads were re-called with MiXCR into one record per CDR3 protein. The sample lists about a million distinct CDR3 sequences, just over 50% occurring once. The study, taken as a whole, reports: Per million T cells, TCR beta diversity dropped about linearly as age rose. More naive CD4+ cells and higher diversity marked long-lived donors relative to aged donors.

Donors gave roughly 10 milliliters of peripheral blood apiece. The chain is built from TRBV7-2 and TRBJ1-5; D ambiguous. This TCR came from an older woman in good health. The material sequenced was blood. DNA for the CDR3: TGTGCCAGCAGCCCCTCCTCTACAGAGCTGAATCAGCCCCAGCATTTT. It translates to CASSPSSTELNQPQHF.